One and the same sample provided the 7 T cell receptor beta chains below, sequenced in a study of OX40 agonist ivuxolimab in advanced cancers. The method was immunoSEQ multiplex PCR; TCRdb's version includes in-frame clones alone and lacks a portion of them. Of around 100,000 clones listed, around 89% are singletons. The input for sequencing was CD4+ or CD8+ T cells sorted from blood, taken in a trial of the OX40 agonist ivuxolimab. The receptors come from an adult with an advanced solid tumor such as melanoma, head and neck, liver or kidney cancer.

The V gene is TRBV5-1, the J gene TRBJ2-7; perhaps TRBD2 as D (6 bases). The CDR3 is 14 residues long. V lost 0 bases to trimming and J lost 3 bases, with 10 bases between them. In germline, CDR1 is SGHRS, CDR2 YFSETQ. CDR3 DNA sequence: TGCGCCAGCAGCTTGGATCCAGCGGGCTACGAGCAGTACTTC. Amino acid sequence: CASSLDPAGYEQYF.

The rearrangement joins TRBV6-1 to TRBJ2-7, with a tentative D call TRBD2 (6 bases). V was clipped by 2 bases and J by 6 bases, with 11 bases between them. This CDR3 contains 13 residues. Germline CDR1 reads MNHNS; CDR2 reads SASEGT. The CDR3 sequence: CASSEPHGGEQYF. As DNA, the CDR3 is TGTGCCAGCAGTGAACCCCACGGGGGCGAGCAGTACTTC.

V is TRBV5-1 and J is TRBJ2-7; D is unresolved. The CDR3 contains 14 residues. V lost 3 bases, J lost 4 bases, and 14 bases lay in between. Per germline, CDR1 SGHRS and CDR2 YFSETQ. CDR3 nucleotides: TGCGCCAGCAGCTCCACACCAGTCTCTTACGAGCAGTACTTC. It specifies CASSSTPVSYEQYF.

The V gene is TRBV11-2, the J gene TRBJ1-5; no reliable D call. CDR1 and CDR2 (germline): SGHAT, FQNNGV. The CDR3 is 14 amino acids. V shed 2 bases and J shed 6 bases, with 11 bases lying between them. CDR3 sequence (DNA): TGTGCCAGCAGCTTAAGGGCCCCTTCTCAGCCCCAGCATTTT. Amino acids: CASSLRAPSQPQHF.

This clone occurred once. V usage is TRBV5-1 and J usage is TRBJ2-3; D is perhaps TRBD1 (6 bases). This CDR3 has 15 amino acids. Trimming stripped 4 bases from V and 0 bases from J, with 12 bases between. CDR1 is SGHRS and CDR2 is YFSETQ in the germline V gene. The CDR3: CASSPRQVSTDTQYF. The CDR3 coding sequence is TGCGCCAGCAGCCCACGACAGGTTAGCACAGATACGCAGTATTTT. Looking up the rest from reference TRBV5-1 and TRBJ2-3 gives the full variable domain: KAGVTQTPRYLIKTRGQQVTLSCSPISGHRSVSWYQQTPGQGLQFLFEYFSETQRNKGNFPGRFSGRQFSNSRSEMNVSTLELGDSALYLCASSPRQVSTDTQYFGPGTRLTVL.

This clone has a single count. The chain employs TRBV6-1 and TRBJ2-2; 9 nucleotides line up with TRBD1. CDR3 length: 13 residues. Germline V gives CDR1 MNHNS, CDR2 SASEGT. The ends lost 11 bases at V and 7 bases at J; junction bases unmatched: 8. The CDR3 is CAGRGTGFGELFF. CDR3 DNA: TGTGCCGGGCGAGGGACAGGGTTCGGGGAGCTGTTTTTT.

This chain's CDR3 is CASSPERGRYNEQFF. The DNA of the CDR3 is TGTGCCAGCAGCCCTGAGCGGGGACGATACAATGAGCAGTTCTTC. The J gene is TRBJ2-1, the V gene TRBV11-1, with 7 bases matching TRBD2. With V trimmed by 5 bases and J by 4 bases, 8 bases remained unmatched. From germline, CDR1 is SGHAT and CDR2 FQDESV (reference sequence). The CDR3 contains 15 residues.